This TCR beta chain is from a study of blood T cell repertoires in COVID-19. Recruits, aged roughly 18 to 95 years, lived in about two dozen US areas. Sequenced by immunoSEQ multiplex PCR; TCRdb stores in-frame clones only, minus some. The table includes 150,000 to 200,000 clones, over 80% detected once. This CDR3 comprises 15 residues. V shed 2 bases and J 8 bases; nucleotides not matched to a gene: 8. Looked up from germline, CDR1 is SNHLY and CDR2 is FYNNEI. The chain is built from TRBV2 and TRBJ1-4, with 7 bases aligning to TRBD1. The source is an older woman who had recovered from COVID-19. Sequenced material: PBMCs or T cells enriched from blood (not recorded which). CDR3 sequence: CASSELGTAVEKLFF. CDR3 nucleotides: TGTGCCAGCAGTGAATTGGGGACAGCGGTCGAAAAACTGTTTTTT.